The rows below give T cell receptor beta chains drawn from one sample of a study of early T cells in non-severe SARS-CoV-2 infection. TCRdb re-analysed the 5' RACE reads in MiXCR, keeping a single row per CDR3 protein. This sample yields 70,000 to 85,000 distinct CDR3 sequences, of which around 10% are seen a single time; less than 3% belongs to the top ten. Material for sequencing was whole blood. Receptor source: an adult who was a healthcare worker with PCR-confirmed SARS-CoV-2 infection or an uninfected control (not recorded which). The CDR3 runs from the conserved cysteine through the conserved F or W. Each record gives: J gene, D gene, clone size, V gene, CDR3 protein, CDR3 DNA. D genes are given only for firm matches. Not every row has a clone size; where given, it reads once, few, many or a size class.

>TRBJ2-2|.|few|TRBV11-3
CASSLGQNTGELFF
TGTGCCAGCAGCTTAGGCCAGAACACCGGGGAGCTGTTTTTT
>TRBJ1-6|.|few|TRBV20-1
CSASWGRVTVLTNSPLHF
TGCAGTGCCTCATGGGGCAGGGTCACGGTCTTGACTAATTCACCCCTCCACTTT
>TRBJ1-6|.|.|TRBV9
CASSVGSGTGNSPLHF
TGTGCCAGCAGCGTAGGATCGGGCACAGGAAATTCACCCCTCCACTTT
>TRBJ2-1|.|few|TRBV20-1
CSARDHPGTLYNEQFF
TGCAGTGCTAGAGATCACCCCGGGACGCTATACAATGAGCAGTTCTTC
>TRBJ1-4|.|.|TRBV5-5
CASSLMGNEKLFF
TGTGCCAGCAGCTTGATGGGGAATGAAAAACTGTTTTTT
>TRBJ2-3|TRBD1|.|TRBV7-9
CASRGRELQGYQDTQYF
TGTGCCAGCAGGGGGCGAGAACTACAGGGGTATCAAGATACGCAGTATTTT
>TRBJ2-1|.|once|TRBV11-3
CASSSRGGLVFNEQFF
TGTGCCAGCAGCTCTAGAGGGGGGCTAGTTTTCAATGAGCAGTTCTTC
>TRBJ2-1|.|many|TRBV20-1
CSASQDARVHNEQFF
TGCAGTGCTAGTCAAGACGCGAGGGTCCACAATGAGCAGTTCTTC
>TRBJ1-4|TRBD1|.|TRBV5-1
CASSLPGQGNEKLFF
TGCGCCAGCAGCTTGCCGGGACAGGGGAATGAAAAACTGTTTTTT
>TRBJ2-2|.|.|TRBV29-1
CSVGGAGELFF
TGCAGCGTTGGGGGAGCCGGGGAGCTGTTTTTT
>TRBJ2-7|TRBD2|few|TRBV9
CASSVDSGGTSYEQYF
TGTGCCAGCAGCGTTGATAGCGGGGGGACCTCCTACGAGCAGTACTTC
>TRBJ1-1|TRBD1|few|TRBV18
CASSPDREWNTEAFF
TGTGCCAGCTCACCCGACAGGGAATGGAACACTGAAGCTTTCTTT
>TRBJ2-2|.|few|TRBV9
CASSVEGNTGELFF
TGTGCCAGCAGCGTAGAAGGGAACACCGGGGAGCTGTTTTTT
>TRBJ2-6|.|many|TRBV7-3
CASSLTFSSGANVLTF
TGTGCCAGCAGCTTAACCTTTAGCTCTGGGGCCAACGTCCTGACTTTC
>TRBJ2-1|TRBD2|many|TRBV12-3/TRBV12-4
CASSLSGTLSHEQFF
TGTGCCAGCAGCCTTAGCGGGACCCTTTCACATGAGCAGTTCTTC
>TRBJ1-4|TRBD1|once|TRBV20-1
CSASSGTGSEKLFF
TGCAGTGCTAGCTCAGGGACAGGGAGTGAAAAACTGTTTTTT
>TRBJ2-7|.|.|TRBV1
CTRRGGMREFYEQYF
TGCACCAGAAGGGGGGGGATGCGAGAGTTCTACGAGCAGTACTTC
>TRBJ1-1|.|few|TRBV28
CASSFTGGITEAFF
TGTGCCAGCAGTTTCACCGGGGGCATCACTGAAGCTTTCTTT